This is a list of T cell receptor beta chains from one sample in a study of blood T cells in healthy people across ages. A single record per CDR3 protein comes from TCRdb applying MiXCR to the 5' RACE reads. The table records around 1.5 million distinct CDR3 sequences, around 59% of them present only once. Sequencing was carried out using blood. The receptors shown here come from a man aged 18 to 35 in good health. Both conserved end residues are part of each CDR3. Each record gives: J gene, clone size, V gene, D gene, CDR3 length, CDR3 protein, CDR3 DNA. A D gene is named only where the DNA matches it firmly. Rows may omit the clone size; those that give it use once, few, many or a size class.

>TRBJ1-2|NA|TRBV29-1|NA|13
CSVAGPRNYGYTF
TGCAGCGTTGCAGGGCCCCGCAACTATGGCTACACCTTC
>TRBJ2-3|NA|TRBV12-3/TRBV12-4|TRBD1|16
CASSRGTGGSADTQYF
TGTGCCAGCAGCCGGGGGACAGGCGGTAGCGCAGATACGCAGTATTTT
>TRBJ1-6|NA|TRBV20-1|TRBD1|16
CSARDYTDRQYSPLHF
TGCAGTGCTAGAGATTATACGGACAGGCAGTATTCACCCCTCCACTTT
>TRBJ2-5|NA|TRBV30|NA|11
CAWSQAAPQYF
TGTGCCTGGAGTCAAGCAGCCCCCCAGTACTTC
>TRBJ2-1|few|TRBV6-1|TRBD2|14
CASRLAGVYNEQFF
TGTGCCAGCAGGTTAGCGGGAGTCTACAATGAGCAGTTCTTT
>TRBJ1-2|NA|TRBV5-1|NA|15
CASSKEGVLREGYTF
TGCGCCAGCAGCAAGGAAGGTGTCCTTCGTGAAGGCTACACCTTC
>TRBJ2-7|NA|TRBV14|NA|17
CASSQVRTGYSSYEQYF
TGTGCCAGCAGCCAAGTTCGTACAGGCTACAGCTCCTACGAGCAGTACTTC
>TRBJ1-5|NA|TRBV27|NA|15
CASSPQGRANRPQHF
TGTGCCAGCAGTCCCCAGGGCAGGGCGAATCGGCCCCAGCATTTT
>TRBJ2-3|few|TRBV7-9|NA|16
CASSLMEGGSTDTQYF
TGTGCCAGCAGCTTAATGGAGGGGGGATCGACAGATACGCAGTATTTT
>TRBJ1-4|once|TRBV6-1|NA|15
CASYPGAGRNEKLFF
TGTGCCAGCTATCCCGGCGCAGGGCGAAATGAAAAACTGTTTTTT
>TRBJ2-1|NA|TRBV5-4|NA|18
CASSLVPGASGTYNEQFF
TGTGCCAGCAGCTTGGTACCAGGGGCTAGCGGAACCTACAATGAGCAGTTCTTC